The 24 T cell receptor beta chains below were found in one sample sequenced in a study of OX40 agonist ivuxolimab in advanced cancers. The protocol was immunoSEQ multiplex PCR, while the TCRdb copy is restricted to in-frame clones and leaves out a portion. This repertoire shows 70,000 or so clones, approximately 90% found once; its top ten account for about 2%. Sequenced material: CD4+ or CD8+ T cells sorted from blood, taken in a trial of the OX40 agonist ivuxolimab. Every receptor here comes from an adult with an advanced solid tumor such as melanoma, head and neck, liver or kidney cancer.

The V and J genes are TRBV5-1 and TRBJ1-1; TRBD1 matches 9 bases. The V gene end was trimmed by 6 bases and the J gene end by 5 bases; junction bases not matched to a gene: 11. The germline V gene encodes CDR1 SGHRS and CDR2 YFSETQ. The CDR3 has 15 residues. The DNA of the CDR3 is TGCGCCAGCAACGCGGGACAGGGAGGACCTACTGAAGCTTTCTTT. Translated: CASNAGQGGPTEAFF. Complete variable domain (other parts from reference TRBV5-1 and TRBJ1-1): KAGVTQTPRYLIKTRGQQVTLSCSPISGHRSVSWYQQTPGQGLQFLFEYFSETQRNKGNFPGRFSGRQFSNSRSEMNVSTLELGDSALYLCASNAGQGGPTEAFFGQGTRLTVV.

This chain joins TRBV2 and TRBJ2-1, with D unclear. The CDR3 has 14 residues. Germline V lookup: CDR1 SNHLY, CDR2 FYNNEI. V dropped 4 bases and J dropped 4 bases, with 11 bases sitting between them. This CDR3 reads CASSGGTEYNEQFF. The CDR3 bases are TGTGCCAGCAGTGGGGGAACGGAATACAATGAGCAGTTCTTC.

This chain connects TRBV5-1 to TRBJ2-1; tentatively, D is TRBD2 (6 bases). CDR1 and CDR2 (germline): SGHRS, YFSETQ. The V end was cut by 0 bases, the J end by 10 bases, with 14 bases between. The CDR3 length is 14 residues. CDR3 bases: TGCGCCAGCAGCTTGGAAGGTAGCGGAGACGAGCAGTTCTTC. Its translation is CASSLEGSGDEQFF.

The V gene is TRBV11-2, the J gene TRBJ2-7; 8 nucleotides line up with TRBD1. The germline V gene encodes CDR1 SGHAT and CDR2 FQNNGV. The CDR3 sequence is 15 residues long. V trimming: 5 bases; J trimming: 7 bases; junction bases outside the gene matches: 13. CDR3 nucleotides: TGTGCCAGCAGCCTAGCAGGGGGCGCTTGGCAGGAGCAGTACTTC. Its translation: CASSLAGGAWQEQYF.

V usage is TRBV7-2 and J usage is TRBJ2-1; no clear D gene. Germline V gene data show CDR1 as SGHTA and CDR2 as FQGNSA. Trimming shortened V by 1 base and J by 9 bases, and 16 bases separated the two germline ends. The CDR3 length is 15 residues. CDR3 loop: CASSLDPGKVREQFF. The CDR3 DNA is TGTGCCAGCAGCTTAGATCCTGGGAAGGTGCGTGAGCAGTTCTTC.

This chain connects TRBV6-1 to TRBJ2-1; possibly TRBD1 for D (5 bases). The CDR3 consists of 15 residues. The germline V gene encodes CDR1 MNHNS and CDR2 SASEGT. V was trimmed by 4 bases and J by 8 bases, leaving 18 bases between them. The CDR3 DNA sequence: TGTGCCAGCAGTGGTTCAGGGATAGGCGTCGATGAGCAGTTCTTC. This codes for CASSGSGIGVDEQFF.

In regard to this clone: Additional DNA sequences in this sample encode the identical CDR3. The CDR3 DNA reads as TGTGCCAGCAGTGAAGTCGGGGGAACAGATACGCAGTATTTT. Translating it yields CASSEVGGTDTQYF. The J gene is TRBJ2-3, the V gene TRBV6-1; maybe TRBD2 (6 bases). The CDR3 covers 14 residues. Germline V lookup: CDR1 MNHNS, CDR2 SASEGT. Trimming pared 1 base from V and 3 bases from J, leaving 8 bases between.

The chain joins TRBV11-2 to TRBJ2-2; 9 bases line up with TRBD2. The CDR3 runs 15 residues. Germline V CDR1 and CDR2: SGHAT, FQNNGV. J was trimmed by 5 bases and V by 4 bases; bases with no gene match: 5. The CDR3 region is CASSSDGLATGELFF. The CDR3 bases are TGTGCCAGCAGCTCCGACGGACTAGCGACCGGGGAGCTGTTTTTT.

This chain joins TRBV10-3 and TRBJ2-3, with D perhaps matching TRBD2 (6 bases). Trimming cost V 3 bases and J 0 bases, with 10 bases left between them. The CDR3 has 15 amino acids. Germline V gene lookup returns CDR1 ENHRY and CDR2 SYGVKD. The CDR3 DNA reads TGTGCCATCAGTGATCGCAGCGGGAGCACAGATACGCAGTATTTT. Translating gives CAISDRSGSTDTQYF.

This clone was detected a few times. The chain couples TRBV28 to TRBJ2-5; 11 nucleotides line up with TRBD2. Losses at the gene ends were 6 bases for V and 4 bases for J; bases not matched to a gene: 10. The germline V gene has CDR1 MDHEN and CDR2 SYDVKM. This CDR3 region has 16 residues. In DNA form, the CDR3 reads TGTGCCAGCAGCCCTGCGGGACTAGCGGAAGGAGAGACCCAGTACTTC. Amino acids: CASSPAGLAEGETQYF.

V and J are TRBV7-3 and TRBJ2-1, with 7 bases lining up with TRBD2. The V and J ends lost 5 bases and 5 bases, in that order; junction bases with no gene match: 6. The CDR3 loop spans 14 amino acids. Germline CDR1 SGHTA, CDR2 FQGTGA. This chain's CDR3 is CASSTSGMDNEQFF. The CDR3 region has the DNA TGTGCCAGCAGCACAAGCGGGATGGACAATGAGCAGTTCTTC.

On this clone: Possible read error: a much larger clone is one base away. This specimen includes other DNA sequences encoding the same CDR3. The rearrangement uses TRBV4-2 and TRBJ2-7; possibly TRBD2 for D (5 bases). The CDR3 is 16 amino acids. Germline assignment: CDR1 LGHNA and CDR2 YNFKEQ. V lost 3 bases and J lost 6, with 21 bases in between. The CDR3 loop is CASSHPAGTSPLEQYF. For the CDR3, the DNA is TGTGCCAGCAGCCACCCTGCCGGTACTAGTCCCCTCGAGCAGTACTTC.

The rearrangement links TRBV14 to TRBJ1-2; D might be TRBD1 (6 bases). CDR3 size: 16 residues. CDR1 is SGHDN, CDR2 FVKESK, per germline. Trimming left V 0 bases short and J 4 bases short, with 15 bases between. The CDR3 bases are TGTGCCAGCAGCCAAGATTTCGGGGGGCGAGGCTATGGCTACACCTTC. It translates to CASSQDFGGRGYGYTF.

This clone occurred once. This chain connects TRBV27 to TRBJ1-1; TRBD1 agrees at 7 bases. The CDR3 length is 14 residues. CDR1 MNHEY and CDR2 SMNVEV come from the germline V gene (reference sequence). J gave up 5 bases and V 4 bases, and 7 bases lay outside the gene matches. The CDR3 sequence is CASSYRGRSTEAFF. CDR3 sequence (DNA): TGTGCCAGCAGTTACAGGGGCCGTTCGACTGAAGCTTTCTTT.

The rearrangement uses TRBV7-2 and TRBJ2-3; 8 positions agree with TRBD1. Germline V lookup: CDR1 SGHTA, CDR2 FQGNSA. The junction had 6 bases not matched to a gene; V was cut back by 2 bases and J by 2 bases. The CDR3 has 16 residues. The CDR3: CASSLFGTGNTDTQYF. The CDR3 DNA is TGTGCCAGCAGCTTATTTGGGACAGGAAACACAGATACGCAGTATTTT. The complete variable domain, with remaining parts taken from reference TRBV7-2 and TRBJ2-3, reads GAGVSQSPSNKVTEKGKDVELRCDPISGHTALYWYRQSLGQGLEFLIYFQGNSAPDKSGLPSDRFSAERTGGSVSTLTIQRTQQEDSAVYLCASSLFGTGNTDTQYFGPGTRLTVL.

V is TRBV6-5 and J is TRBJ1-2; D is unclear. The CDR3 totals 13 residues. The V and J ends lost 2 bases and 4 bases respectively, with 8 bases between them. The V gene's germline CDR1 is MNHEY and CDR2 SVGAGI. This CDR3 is CASSYGEGYGYTF. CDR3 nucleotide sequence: TGTGCCAGCAGTTACGGGGAGGGCTATGGCTACACCTTC.

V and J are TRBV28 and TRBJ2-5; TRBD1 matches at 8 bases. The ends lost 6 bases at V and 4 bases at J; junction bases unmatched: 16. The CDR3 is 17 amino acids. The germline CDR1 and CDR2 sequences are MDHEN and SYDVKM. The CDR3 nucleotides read TGTGCCAGCAGAAAATTACCCGGACAGGGCGGAGGAGAGACCCAGTACTTC. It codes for CASRKLPGQGGGETQYF. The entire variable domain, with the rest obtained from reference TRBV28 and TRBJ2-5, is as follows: DVKVTQSSRYLVKRTGEKVFLECVQDMDHENMFWYRQDPGLGLRLIYFSYDVKMKEKGDIPEGYSVSREKKERFSLILESASTNQTSMYLCASRKLPGQGGGETQYFGPGTRLLVL.

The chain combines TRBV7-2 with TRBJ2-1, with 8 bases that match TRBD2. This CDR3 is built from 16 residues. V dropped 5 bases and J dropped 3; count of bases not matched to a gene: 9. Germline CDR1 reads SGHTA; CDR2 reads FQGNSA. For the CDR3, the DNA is TGTGCCAGCAGCCAGCCGGGACTAGGCCACTACAATGAGCAGTTCTTC. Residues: CASSQPGLGHYNEQFF.

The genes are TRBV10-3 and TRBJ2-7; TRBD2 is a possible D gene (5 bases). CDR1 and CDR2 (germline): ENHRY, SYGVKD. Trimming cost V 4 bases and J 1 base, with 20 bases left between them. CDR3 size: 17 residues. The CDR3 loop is CAISVLGAASGSYEQYF. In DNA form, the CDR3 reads TGTGCCATCAGTGTTCTCGGTGCGGCGAGCGGTTCCTACGAGCAGTACTTC.

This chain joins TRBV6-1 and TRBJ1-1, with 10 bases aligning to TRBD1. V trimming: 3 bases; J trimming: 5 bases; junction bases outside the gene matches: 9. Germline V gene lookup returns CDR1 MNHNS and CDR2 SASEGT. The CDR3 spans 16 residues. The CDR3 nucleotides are TGTGCCAGCAGTGACCGGGACAGGGGAAAGTTTACTGAAGCTTTCTTT. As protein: CASSDRDRGKFTEAFF.

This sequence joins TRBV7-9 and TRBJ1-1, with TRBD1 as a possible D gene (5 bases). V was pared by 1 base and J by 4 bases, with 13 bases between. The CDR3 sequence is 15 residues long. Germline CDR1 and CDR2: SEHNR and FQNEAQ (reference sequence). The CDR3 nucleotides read TGTGCCAGCAGCTTAGTACCACAGGTAATCACTGAAGCTTTCTTT. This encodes CASSLVPQVITEAFF.

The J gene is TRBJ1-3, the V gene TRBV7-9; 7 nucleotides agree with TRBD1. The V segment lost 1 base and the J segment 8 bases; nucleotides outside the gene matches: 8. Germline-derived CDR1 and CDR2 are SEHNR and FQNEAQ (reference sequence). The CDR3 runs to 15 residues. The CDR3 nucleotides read TGTGCCAGCAGCTTAGAGGGGACAGCCGGAGACACCATATATTTT. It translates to CASSLEGTAGDTIYF.

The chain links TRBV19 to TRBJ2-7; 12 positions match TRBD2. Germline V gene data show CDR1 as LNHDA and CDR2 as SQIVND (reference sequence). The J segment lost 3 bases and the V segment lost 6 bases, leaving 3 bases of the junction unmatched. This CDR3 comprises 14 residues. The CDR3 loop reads CASRRLAGDYEQYF. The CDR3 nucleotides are TGTGCCAGTAGAAGACTAGCGGGAGACTACGAGCAGTACTTC.

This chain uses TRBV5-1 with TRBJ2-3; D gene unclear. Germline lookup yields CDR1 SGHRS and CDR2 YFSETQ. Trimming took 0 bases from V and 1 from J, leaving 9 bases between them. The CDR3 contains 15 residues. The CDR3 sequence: CASSLGDVGTDTQYF. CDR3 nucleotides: TGCGCCAGCAGCTTGGGGGATGTCGGCACAGATACGCAGTATTTT.